The 5 T cell receptor beta chains below come from one sample, sequenced in a study of shared clonotypes between healthy human individuals. Assay used: immunoSEQ multiplex PCR; TCRdb lists only in-frame clones, some missing. Of around 2,000,000 clones listed, about 95% are singletons. Selected positively for CCR7 and CD45RO-negative, naive CD8 cells excluded terminally differentiated effector memory CD45RA+ cells. Sequenced: naive CD8+ T cells sorted from blood. Receptors originate from a man younger than 30 in good health.

The chain is built from TRBV4-3 and TRBJ1-6, with 7 bases that match TRBD1. The ends lost 4 bases at V and 10 bases at J; junction bases unmatched: 7. Germline-derived CDR1 and CDR2 are LGHNA and YSLEER. The CDR3 length is 14 residues. The CDR3 nucleotides read TGCGCCAGCAGCCTTGGGGACAGCGGGTCACCCCTCCACTTT. This gives the protein CASSLGDSGSPLHF.

The chain carries TRBV27 and TRBJ1-6; D unclear. This CDR3 spans 12 amino acids. Trimming cost V 0 bases and J 6 bases, with 0 bases left between them. The germline gives CDR1 MNHEY, CDR2 SMNVEV (reference sequence). The CDR3 coding sequence is TGTGCCAGCAGTTTATCTAATTCACCCCTCCACTTT. Amino acid sequence: CASSLSNSPLHF.

This clone was observed a single time. The chain uses TRBV10-3 and TRBJ2-7; 8 bases agree with TRBD1. Germline V gene data show CDR1 as ENHRY and CDR2 as SYGVKD. CDR3 length equals 16 residues. Trimming cost V 0 bases and J 0 bases; bases outside gene matches: 4. CDR3 nucleotide sequence: TGTGCCATCAGTGAGTCAAGGACAGGGCGCTCCTACGAGCAGTACTTC. Translated: CAISESRTGRSYEQYF.

The chain joins TRBV4-3 to TRBJ1-2; D is undetermined. The CDR3 covers 15 residues. Germline V gene data show CDR1 as LGHNA and CDR2 as YSLEER. V was pared by 1 base and J by 6 bases, with 15 bases between. The CDR3 here is CASSQAGFPADGYTF. CDR3 DNA: TGCGCCAGCAGCCAAGCTGGGTTCCCCGCGGATGGCTACACCTTC.

V usage is TRBV7-9 and J usage is TRBJ2-5, with TRBD2 matching 16 bases. Germline CDR1 is SEHNR and CDR2 is FQNEAQ (reference sequence). The V segment lost 5 bases and the J segment 6 bases; nucleotides outside the gene matches: 12. The CDR3 is 18 amino acids. This CDR3 reads CASSVGLAGGPVVKTQYF. The CDR3 nucleotides read TGTGCCAGCAGCGTGGGACTAGCGGGGGGGCCGGTGGTTAAGACCCAGTACTTC. The whole variable domain, remainder taken from reference TRBV7-9 and TRBJ2-5, is DTGVSQNPRHKITKRGQNVTFRCDPISEHNRLYWYRQTLGQGPEFLTYFQNEAQLEKSRLLSDRFSAERPKGSFSTLEIQRTEQGDSAMYLCASSVGLAGGPVVKTQYFGPGTRLLVL.